A single T cell receptor beta chain is shown here with its context. This sample was included in a study of shared clonotypes between healthy human individuals. For each subset, genomic DNA was distributed in equal portions over several immunoSEQ plates. Original methodology: ImmunoSEQ output lacked quality scores and full-length reads, limiting matched filtering. Clones were read by immunoSEQ multiplex PCR, and TCRdb kept only the in-frame ones, dropping some. That table supplies the V and J calls and clone size; D and trimming were determined from the DNA. The repertoire holds fewer than 3 million clones, with about 90% as singletons. CDR1 is MDHEN and CDR2 is SYDVKM in the germline V gene. The CDR3 is made up of 16 amino acids. With V trimmed by 8 bases and J by 3 bases, 15 bases remained unmatched.

Material for sequencing was naive CD4+ T cells from PBMCs. As for subset: CD45RA+ positively selected. This receptor was identified in a man aged 18 to 35 in good health. Some clones in this sample may be carry-over from other donors' samples. The J gene is TRBJ1-2, the V gene TRBV28; 7 bases fit TRBD1. CDR3 loop: CASDSGKGAPDYGYTF. In nucleotides, the CDR3 is TGTGCCAGCGACTCAGGAAAGGGGGCGCCGGACTATGGCTACACCTTC.